This T cell receptor beta chain derives from a study of technical replicates of blood from a few donors. Unmatched junction bases numbered 6, after V lost 0 bases and J lost 2 bases. Germline assignment: CDR1 SGHTA and CDR2 FQGTGA. The length of the CDR3 is 16 residues. This clone appeared once. Assay used: immunoSEQ multiplex PCR; TCRdb lists only in-frame clones, some missing. The sample includes about 82,000 clones, 90% to 95% of them seen just once. V and J are TRBV7-3 and TRBJ2-7; 8 bases agree with TRBD2. The clonotype originates from a human donor in good health. The sequencing input was T cells isolated from PBMCs. CDR3 sequence (DNA): TGTGCCAGCAGCTTAACCCCGACTAGCGTACCCTACGAGCAGTACTTC. Amino acids: CASSLTPTSVPYEQYF.